Only one count was recorded for the clone carrying this T cell receptor (beta chain). The entry originates in a study of control samples from healthy donors and cancer patients. Some clones are missing from TCRdb's copy, which holds only in-frame ones; the method was immunoSEQ multiplex PCR. Of approximately 94,000 clones listed, about 90% are singletons. The CDR3 totals 13 residues. V lost 2 bases, J lost 2 bases, and 4 bases lay in between. The sample was blood. The J gene is TRBJ1-3, the V gene TRBV12-3 or TRBV12-4, with unresolved D. This clonotype was obtained from a woman between 45 and 65 years old in good health. The CDR3 here is CASSLMAGNTIYF. As DNA, the CDR3 is TGTGCCAGCAGTTTAATGGCTGGAAACACCATATATTTT.